Listed below are T cell receptor beta chains from one sample, sequenced in a study of CD8 T cells in ankylosing spondylitis. TCRdb used MiXCR to reprocess the 5' RACE reads, holding one entry per CDR3 protein. This table holds over 700,000 distinct CDR3 sequences, roughly 19% found once. The sequenced sample consisted of blood, either unsorted or a sorted T cell fraction (not recorded which). The source of these receptors is a male donor with ankylosing spondylitis. Both conserved end residues are part of each CDR3. For some rows the clone size is stated as once, few or many, or as a class when expanded; others skip it.

V gene: TRBV3-1; clone size: NA; J gene: TRBJ2-4; CDR3 protein: CASSRDRVGDIQYF
V gene: TRBV19; clone size: many; J gene: TRBJ2-3; CDR3 protein: CASSIRGGGAEDTQYF
V gene: TRBV12-3/TRBV12-4; clone size: few; J gene: TRBJ1-1; CDR3 protein: CASSFRSGQNTEAFF
V gene: TRBV20-1; clone size: few; J gene: TRBJ1-1; CDR3 protein: CSAKTEPHTEAFF
V gene: TRBV30; clone size: few; J gene: TRBJ1-5; CDR3 protein: CAWAATSNQPQHF
V gene: TRBV7-9; clone size: NA; J gene: TRBJ2-1; CDR3 protein: CASSVTAIKNNEQFF
V gene: TRBV2; clone size: NA; J gene: TRBJ1-1; CDR3 protein: CASIAGTLNTEAFF
V gene: TRBV20-1; clone size: many; J gene: TRBJ1-5; CDR3 protein: CSARPSHNQPQHF
V gene: TRBV7-2; clone size: many; J gene: TRBJ1-2; CDR3 protein: CASSFASAGEYTF
V gene: TRBV6-2/TRBV6-3; clone size: few; J gene: TRBJ2-6; CDR3 protein: CASSWAGANVLTF
V gene: TRBV5-1; clone size: few; J gene: TRBJ2-5; CDR3 protein: CATTRLLDDGETQYF
V gene: TRBV2; clone size: few; J gene: TRBJ2-3; CDR3 protein: CASSPGLAHGDTQYF
V gene: TRBV28; clone size: few; J gene: TRBJ1-5; CDR3 protein: CASSLPGAGQGTNQPQHF
V gene: TRBV6-1; clone size: NA; J gene: TRBJ1-3; CDR3 protein: CASRRRENRKSSGNTIYF
V gene: TRBV12-3/TRBV12-4; clone size: few; J gene: TRBJ2-2; CDR3 protein: CASRGLAPGTGELFF
V gene: TRBV5-1; clone size: NA; J gene: TRBJ1-1; CDR3 protein: CASRLEPGLNTEAFF
V gene: TRBV12-3/TRBV12-4; clone size: many; J gene: TRBJ2-7; CDR3 protein: CASTARDPWNEQYF
V gene: TRBV12-3/TRBV12-4; clone size: few; J gene: TRBJ2-7; CDR3 protein: CASSSSWTASYEQYF
V gene: TRBV12-5; clone size: few; J gene: TRBJ2-1; CDR3 protein: CASGSNRGDEQFF
V gene: TRBV28; clone size: NA; J gene: TRBJ2-7; CDR3 protein: CASSLSNWIYEQYF
V gene: TRBV4-1; clone size: NA; J gene: TRBJ2-5; CDR3 protein: CASSQGVLETQYF
V gene: TRBV20-1; clone size: NA; J gene: TRBJ2-3; CDR3 protein: CSASSWAGATDTQYF
V gene: TRBV7-9; clone size: many; J gene: TRBJ2-7; CDR3 protein: CASSLGRGSSYEQYF
V gene: TRBV19; clone size: NA; J gene: TRBJ2-1; CDR3 protein: CASSIFGLAGRGDEQFF
V gene: TRBV12-3/TRBV12-4; clone size: few; J gene: TRBJ2-4; CDR3 protein: CASSWDRDFENIQYF
V gene: TRBV11-2; clone size: few; J gene: TRBJ2-1; CDR3 protein: CASNLGGRNEQFF
V gene: TRBV5-6; clone size: NA; J gene: TRBJ1-5; CDR3 protein: CASSSRQGTRQPQHF
V gene: TRBV3-1; clone size: many; J gene: TRBJ2-7; CDR3 protein: CASSLLAGGYEQYF
V gene: TRBV11-3; clone size: NA; J gene: TRBJ1-2; CDR3 protein: CASSLFDRDYGYTF
V gene: TRBV20-1; clone size: many; J gene: TRBJ2-7; CDR3 protein: CSATAPRGRANEQYF
V gene: TRBV4-2; clone size: NA; J gene: TRBJ2-7; CDR3 protein: CASSRGTSGSPEQYF
V gene: TRBV10-3; clone size: few; J gene: TRBJ1-2; CDR3 protein: CAISGGFYGYTF
V gene: TRBV27; clone size: few; J gene: TRBJ2-5; CDR3 protein: CASSWDRGETQYF
V gene: TRBV6-1; clone size: NA; J gene: TRBJ1-2; CDR3 protein: CASTSGRRRYGYTF
V gene: TRBV5-6; clone size: few; J gene: TRBJ1-1; CDR3 protein: CASSPGGGRKTEAFF
V gene: TRBV30; clone size: few; J gene: TRBJ2-1; CDR3 protein: CAWLDGGLEQFF
V gene: TRBV11-2; clone size: few; J gene: TRBJ2-1; CDR3 protein: CASSSRDRGSNEQFF
V gene: TRBV12-3/TRBV12-4; clone size: few; J gene: TRBJ2-3; CDR3 protein: CASSPRTRLDTDTQYF
V gene: TRBV15; clone size: NA; J gene: TRBJ2-6; CDR3 protein: CATSSLTVPSGANVLTF
V gene: TRBV30; clone size: NA; J gene: TRBJ2-1; CDR3 protein: CAWSPGTDNEQFF
V gene: TRBV6-6; clone size: NA; J gene: TRBJ2-1; CDR3 protein: CASSYLAGVEQFF
V gene: TRBV2; clone size: NA; J gene: TRBJ2-5; CDR3 protein: CASSAWTSGESQYF
V gene: TRBV15; clone size: few; J gene: TRBJ2-1; CDR3 protein: CATSRDPGHEQFF
V gene: TRBV5-1; clone size: NA; J gene: TRBJ2-1; CDR3 protein: CASSRMGNEQFF
V gene: TRBV28; clone size: NA; J gene: TRBJ1-4; CDR3 protein: CASGGGGPATNEKLFF
V gene: TRBV12-3/TRBV12-4; clone size: few; J gene: TRBJ2-1; CDR3 protein: CASSPTGERDEQFF